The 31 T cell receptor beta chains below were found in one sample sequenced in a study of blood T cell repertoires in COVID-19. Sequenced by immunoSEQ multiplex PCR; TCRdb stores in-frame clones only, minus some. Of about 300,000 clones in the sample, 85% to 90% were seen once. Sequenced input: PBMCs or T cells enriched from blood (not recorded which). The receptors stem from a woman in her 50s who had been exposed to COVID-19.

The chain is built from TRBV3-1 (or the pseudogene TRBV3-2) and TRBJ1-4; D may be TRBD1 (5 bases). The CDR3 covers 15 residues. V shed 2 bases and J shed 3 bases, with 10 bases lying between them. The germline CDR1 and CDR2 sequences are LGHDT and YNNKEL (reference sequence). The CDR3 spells CASSQQGGANEKLFF. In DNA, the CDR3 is TGTGCCAGCAGCCAACAGGGAGGCGCTAATGAAAAACTGTTTTTT.

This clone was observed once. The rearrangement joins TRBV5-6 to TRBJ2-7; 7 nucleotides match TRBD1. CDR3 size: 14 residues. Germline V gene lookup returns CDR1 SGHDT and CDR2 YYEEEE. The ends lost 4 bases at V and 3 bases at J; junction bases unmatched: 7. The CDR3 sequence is CASSARDRLYEQYF. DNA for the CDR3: TGTGCCAGCAGCGCCCGGGACAGACTCTACGAGCAGTACTTC.

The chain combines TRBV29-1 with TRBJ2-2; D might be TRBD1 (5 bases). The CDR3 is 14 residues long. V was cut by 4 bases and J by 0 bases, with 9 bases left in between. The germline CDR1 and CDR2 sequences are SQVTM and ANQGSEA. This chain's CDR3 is CSVGYRTNTGELFF. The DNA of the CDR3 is TGCAGCGTTGGTTACAGGACGAACACCGGGGAGCTGTTTTTT.

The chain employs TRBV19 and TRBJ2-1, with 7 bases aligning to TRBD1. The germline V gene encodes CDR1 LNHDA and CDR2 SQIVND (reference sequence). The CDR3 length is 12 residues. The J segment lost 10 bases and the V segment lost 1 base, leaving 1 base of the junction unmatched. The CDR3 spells CASSIVGQEQFF. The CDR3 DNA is TGTGCCAGTAGTATAGTGGGACAGGAGCAGTTCTTC.

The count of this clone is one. This CDR3 is CASSKPTGGNQPQHF. The CDR3 DNA follows: TGTGCCAGCAGCAAGCCGACAGGGGGCAATCAGCCCCAGCATTTT. The J gene is TRBJ1-5, the V gene TRBV28; 8 bases align to TRBD1. The J segment lost 2 bases and the V segment lost 6 bases, leaving 6 bases of the junction unmatched. The CDR3 extends over 15 amino acids. Germline loops: CDR1 MDHEN, CDR2 SYDVKM.

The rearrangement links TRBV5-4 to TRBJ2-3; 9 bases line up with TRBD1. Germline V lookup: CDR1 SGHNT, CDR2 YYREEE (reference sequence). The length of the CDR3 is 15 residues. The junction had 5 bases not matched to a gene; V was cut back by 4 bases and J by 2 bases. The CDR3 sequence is CASSKGQGTTDTQYF. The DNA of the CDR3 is TGTGCCAGCAGCAAAGGACAGGGGACCACAGATACGCAGTATTTT.

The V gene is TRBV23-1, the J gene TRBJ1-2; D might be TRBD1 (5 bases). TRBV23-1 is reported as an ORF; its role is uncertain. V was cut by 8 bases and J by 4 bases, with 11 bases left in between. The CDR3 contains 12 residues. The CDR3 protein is CASLWTPYGYTF. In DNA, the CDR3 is TGCGCCAGCCTCTGGACACCCTATGGCTACACCTTC.

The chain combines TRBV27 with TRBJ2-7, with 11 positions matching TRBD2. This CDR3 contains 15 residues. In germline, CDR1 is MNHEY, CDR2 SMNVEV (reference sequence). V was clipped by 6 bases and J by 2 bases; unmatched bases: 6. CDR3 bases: TGTGCCAGCAGGCCACTAGCGGGGGCCCCCTACGAGCAGTACTTC. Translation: CASRPLAGAPYEQYF.

CDR3: CASSFNVRRENQPQHF. The CDR3 DNA reads TGTGCCAGCAGTTTCAATGTACGTAGAGAAAATCAGCCCCAGCATTTT. The chain carries TRBV28 and TRBJ1-5; no clear D gene. Trimming removed 3 bases at V and 4 bases at J, with 16 bases between. This CDR3 is built from 16 residues. The germline gives CDR1 MDHEN, CDR2 SYDVKM. The whole variable domain, remainder taken from reference TRBV28 and TRBJ1-5, is DVKVTQSSRYLVKRTGEKVFLECVQDMDHENMFWYRQDPGLGLRLIYFSYDVKMKEKGDIPEGYSVSREKKERFSLILESASTNQTSMYLCASSFNVRRENQPQHFGDGTRLSIL.

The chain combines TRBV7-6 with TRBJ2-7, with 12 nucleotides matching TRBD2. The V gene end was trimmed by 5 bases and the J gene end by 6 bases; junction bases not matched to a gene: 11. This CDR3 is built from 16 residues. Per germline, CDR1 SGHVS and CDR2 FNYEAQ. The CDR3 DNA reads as TGTGCCAGCAGCAGGGGACTGGGACTAGCGGGCATCGAGCAGTACTTC. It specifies CASSRGLGLAGIEQYF.

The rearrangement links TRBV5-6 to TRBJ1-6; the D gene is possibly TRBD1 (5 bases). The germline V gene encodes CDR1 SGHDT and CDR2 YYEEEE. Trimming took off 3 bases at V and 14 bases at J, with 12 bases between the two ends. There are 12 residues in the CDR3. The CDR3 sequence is CASSSQGITLHF. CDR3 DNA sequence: TGTGCCAGCAGCTCCCAGGGTATAACCCTCCACTTT.

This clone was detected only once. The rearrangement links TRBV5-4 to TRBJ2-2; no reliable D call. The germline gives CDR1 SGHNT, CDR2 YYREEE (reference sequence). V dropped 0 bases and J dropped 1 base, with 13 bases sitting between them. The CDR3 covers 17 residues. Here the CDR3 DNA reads TGTGCCAGCAGCTTGGTGGGCCGCTCAGTGAACACCGGGGAGCTGTTTTTT. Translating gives CASSLVGRSVNTGELFF.

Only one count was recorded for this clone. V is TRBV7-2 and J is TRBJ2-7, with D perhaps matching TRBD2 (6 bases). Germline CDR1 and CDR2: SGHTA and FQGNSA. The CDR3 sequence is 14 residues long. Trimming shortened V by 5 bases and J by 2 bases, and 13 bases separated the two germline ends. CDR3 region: CASSPDSGAYEQYF. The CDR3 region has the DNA TGTGCCAGCAGCCCCGATAGCGGTGCCTACGAGCAGTACTTC.

In DNA, the CDR3 is TGTGCCAGCAGTCAGCGGATTTCACCCCTCCACTTT. Its translation: CASSQRISPLHF. V usage is TRBV2 and J usage is TRBJ1-6; D is undetermined. V was shortened by 5 bases and J by 9 bases, with 8 bases between the two germline ends. CDR3 length: 12 amino acids. Germline loops: CDR1 SNHLY, CDR2 FYNNEI.

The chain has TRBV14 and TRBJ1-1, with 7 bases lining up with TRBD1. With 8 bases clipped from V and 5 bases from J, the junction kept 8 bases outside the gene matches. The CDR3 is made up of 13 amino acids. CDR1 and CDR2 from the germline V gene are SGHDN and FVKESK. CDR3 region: CASVRQGGTEAFF. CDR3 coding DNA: TGTGCCAGCGTAAGACAGGGTGGGACTGAAGCTTTCTTT.

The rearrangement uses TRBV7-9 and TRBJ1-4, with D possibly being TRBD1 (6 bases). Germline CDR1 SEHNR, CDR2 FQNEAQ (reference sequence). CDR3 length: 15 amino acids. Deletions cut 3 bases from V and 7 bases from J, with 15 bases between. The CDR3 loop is CASSFGGGRVEKLFF. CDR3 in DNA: TGTGCCAGCAGCTTTGGCGGGGGGCGCGTTGAAAAACTGTTTTTT.

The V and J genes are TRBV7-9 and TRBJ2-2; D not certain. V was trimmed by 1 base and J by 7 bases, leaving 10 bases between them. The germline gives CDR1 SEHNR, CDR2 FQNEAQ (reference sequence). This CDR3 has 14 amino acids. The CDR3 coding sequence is TGTGCCAGCAGCTTAGATATTCAGGACGGGGAGCTGTTTTTT. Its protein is CASSLDIQDGELFF.

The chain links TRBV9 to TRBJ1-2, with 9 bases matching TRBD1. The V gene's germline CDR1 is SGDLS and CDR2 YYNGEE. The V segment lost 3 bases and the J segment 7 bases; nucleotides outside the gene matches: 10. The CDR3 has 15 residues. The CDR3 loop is CASSAGTGNIGGYTF. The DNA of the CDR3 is TGTGCCAGCAGCGCCGGGACAGGGAATATCGGTGGCTACACCTTC.

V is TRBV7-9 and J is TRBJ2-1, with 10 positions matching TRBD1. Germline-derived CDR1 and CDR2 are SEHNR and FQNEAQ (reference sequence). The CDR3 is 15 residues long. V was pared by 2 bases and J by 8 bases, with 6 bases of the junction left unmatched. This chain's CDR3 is CASSLRDRGLYEQFF. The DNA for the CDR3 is TGTGCCAGCAGCTTAAGAGACAGGGGGCTCTATGAGCAGTTCTTC.

CDR3 region: CASLTSDRGQSQYF. For the CDR3, the DNA is TGTGCCAGCCTTACCAGCGACAGGGGGCAATCCCAGTACTTC. The chain couples TRBV2 to TRBJ2-5, with 10 bases fitting TRBD1. The germline V gene has CDR1 SNHLY and CDR2 FYNNEI. V shed 8 bases and J 9 bases; nucleotides not matched to a gene: 12. The CDR3 runs to 14 residues.

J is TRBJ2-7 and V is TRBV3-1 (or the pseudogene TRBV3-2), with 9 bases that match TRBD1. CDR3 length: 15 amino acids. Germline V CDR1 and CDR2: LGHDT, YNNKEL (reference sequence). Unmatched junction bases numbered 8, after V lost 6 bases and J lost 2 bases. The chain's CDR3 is CASRQQTGGAYEQYF. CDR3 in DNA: TGTGCCAGCAGACAACAGACAGGGGGGGCCTACGAGCAGTACTTC.

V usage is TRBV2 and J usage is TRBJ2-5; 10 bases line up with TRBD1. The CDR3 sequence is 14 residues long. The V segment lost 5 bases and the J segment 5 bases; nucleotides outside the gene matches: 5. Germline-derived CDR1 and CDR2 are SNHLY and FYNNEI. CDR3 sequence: CASSWTGGKETQYF. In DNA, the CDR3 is TGTGCCAGCAGTTGGACAGGGGGGAAGGAGACCCAGTACTTC.

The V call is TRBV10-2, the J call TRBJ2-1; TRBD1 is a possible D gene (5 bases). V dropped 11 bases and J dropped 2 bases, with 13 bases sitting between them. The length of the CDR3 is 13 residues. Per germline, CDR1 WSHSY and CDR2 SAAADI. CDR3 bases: TGCGCCGGCCTCCAGGGTACCTACAATGAGCAGTTCTTC. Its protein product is CAGLQGTYNEQFF.

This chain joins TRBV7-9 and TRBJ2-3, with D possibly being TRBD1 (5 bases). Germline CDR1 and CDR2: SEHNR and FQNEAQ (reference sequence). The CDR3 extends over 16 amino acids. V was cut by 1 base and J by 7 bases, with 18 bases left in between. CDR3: CASSLEAGQFGNTQYF. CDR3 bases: TGTGCCAGCAGCTTAGAGGCAGGGCAGTTTGGGAATACGCAGTATTTT.

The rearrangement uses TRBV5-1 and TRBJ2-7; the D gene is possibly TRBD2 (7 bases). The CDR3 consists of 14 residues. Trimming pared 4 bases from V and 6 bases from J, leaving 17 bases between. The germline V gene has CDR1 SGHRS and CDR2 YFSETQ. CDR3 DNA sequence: TGCGCCAGCAGCGTCGGGGGCGGGGAGGGCGAGCAGTACTTC. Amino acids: CASSVGGGEGEQYF.

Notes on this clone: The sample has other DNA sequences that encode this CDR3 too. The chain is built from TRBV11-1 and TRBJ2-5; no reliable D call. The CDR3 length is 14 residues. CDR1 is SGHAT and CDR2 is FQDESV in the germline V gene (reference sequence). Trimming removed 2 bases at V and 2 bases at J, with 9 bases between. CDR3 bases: TGTGCCAGCAGCTTACCGGGTGTTCAAGAGACCCAGTACTTC. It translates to CASSLPGVQETQYF.

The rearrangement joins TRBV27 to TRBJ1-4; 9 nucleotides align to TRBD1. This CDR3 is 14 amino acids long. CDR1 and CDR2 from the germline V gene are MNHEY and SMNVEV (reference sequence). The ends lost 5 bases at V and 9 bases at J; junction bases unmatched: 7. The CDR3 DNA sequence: TGTGCCAGCAGTATGACGACAGGGGGTCAAAAACTGTTTTTT. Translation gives CASSMTTGGQKLFF.

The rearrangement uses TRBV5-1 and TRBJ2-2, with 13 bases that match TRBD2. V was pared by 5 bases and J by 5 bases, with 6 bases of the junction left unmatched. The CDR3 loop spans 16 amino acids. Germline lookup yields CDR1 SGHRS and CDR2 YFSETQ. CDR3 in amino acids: CASRPLTSGGTGELFF. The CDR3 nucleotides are TGCGCCAGCAGACCCTTGACTAGCGGGGGGACCGGGGAGCTGTTTTTT.

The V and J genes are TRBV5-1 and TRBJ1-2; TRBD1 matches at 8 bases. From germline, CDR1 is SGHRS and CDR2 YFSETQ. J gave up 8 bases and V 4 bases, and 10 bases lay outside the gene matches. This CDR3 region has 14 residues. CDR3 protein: CASSAGTGGEGYTF. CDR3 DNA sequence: TGCGCCAGCAGCGCCGGGACAGGAGGAGAGGGCTACACCTTC.

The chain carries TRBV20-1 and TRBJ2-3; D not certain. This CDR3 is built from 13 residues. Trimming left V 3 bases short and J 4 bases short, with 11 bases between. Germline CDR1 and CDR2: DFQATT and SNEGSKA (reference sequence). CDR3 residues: CSASFRYADTQYF. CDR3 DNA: TGCAGTGCTAGTTTCCGCTACGCAGATACGCAGTATTTT.

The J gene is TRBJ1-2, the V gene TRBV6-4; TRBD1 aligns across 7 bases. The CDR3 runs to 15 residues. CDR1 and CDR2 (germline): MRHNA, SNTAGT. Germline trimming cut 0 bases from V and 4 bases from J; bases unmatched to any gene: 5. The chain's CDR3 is CASSDSRGGVYGYTF. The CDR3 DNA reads TGTGCCAGCAGTGACTCGAGAGGGGGCGTCTATGGCTACACCTTC.